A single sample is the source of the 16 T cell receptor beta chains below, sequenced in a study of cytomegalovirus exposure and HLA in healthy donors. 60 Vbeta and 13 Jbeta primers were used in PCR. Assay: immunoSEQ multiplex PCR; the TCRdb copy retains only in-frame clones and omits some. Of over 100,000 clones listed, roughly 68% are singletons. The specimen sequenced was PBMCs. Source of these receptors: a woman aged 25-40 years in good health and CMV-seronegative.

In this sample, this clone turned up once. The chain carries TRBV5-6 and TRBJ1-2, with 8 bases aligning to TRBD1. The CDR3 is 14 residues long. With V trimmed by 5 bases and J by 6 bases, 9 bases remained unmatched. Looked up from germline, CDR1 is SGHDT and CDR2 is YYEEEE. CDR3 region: CASSSLRGPHGYTF. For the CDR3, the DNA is TGTGCCAGCAGTTCCCTCAGGGGGCCCCATGGCTACACCTTC.

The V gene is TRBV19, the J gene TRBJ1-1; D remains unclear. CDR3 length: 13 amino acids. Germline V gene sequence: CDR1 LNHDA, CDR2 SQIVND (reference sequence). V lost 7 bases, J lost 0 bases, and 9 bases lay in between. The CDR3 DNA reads TGTGCCAGTACACAGATACTGAACACTGAAGCTTTCTTT. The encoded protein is CASTQILNTEAFF. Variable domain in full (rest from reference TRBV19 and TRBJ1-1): DGGITQSPKYLFRKEGQNVTLSCEQNLNHDAMYWYRQDPGQGLRLIYYSQIVNDFQKGDIAEGYSVSREKKESFPLTVTSAQKNPTAFYLCASTQILNTEAFFGQGTRLTVV.

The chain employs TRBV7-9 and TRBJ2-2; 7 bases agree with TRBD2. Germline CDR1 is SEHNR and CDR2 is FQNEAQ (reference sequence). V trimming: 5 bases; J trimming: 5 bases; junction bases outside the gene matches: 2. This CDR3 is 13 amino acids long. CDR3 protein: CASSREVTGELFF. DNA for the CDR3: TGTGCCAGCAGCCGGGAGGTAACCGGGGAGCTGTTTTTT. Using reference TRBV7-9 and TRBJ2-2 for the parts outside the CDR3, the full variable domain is DTGVSQNPRHKITKRGQNVTFRCDPISEHNRLYWYRQTLGQGPEFLTYFQNEAQLEKSRLLSDRFSAERPKGSFSTLEIQRTEQGDSAMYLCASSREVTGELFFGEGSRLTVL.

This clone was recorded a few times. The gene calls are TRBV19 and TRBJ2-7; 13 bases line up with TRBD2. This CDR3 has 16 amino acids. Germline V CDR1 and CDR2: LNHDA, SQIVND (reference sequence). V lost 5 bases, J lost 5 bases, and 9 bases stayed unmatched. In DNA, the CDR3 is TGTGCCAGTAGTCCCGAGGGACTAGCGGGAATCGACGAGCAGTACTTC. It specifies CASSPEGLAGIDEQYF.

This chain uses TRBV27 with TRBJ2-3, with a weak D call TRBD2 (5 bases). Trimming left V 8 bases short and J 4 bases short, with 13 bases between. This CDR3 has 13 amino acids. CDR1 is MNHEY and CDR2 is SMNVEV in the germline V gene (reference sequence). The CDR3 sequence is CASGPRGPDTQYF. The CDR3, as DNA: TGTGCCAGCGGACCCCGAGGGCCAGATACGCAGTATTTT.

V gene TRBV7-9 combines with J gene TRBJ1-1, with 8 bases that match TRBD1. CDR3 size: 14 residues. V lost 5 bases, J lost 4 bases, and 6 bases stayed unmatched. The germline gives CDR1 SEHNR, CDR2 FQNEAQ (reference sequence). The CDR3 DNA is TGTGCCAGCAGCCAAGGGACAGGCTCCACTGAAGCTTTCTTT. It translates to CASSQGTGSTEAFF.

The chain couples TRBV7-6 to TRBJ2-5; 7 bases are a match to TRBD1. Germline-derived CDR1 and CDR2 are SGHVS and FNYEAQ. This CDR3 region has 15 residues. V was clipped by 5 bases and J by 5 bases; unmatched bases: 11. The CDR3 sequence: CASSPRQGRRETQYF. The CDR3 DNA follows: TGTGCCAGCAGCCCAAGACAGGGCAGGAGGGAGACCCAGTACTTC. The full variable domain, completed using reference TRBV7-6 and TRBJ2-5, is GAGVSQSPRYKVTKRGQDVALRCDPISGHVSLYWYRQALGQGPEFLTYFNYEAQQDKSGLPNDRFSAERPEGSISTLTIQRTEQRDSAMYRCASSPRQGRRETQYFGPGTRLLVL.

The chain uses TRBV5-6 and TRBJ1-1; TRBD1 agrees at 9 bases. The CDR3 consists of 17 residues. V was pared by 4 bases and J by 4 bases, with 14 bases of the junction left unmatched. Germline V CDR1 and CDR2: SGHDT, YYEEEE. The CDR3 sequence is CASSVDRGRLLSTEAFF. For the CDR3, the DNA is TGTGCCAGCAGCGTGGACAGGGGACGGCTTTTGAGCACTGAAGCTTTCTTT.

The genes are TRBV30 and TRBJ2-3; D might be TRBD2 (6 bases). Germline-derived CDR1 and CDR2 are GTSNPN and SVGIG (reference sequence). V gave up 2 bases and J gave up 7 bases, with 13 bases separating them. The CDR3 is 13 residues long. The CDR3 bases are TGTGCCTGGAGTCCATCCGGGAGTAATACGCAGTATTTT. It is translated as CAWSPSGSNTQYF.

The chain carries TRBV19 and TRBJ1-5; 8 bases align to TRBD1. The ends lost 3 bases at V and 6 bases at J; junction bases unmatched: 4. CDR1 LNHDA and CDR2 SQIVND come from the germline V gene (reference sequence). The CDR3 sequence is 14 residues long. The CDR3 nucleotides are TGTGCCAGTAGTATCTGGACAGGGCCTCAGCCCCAGCATTTT. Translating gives CASSIWTGPQPQHF.

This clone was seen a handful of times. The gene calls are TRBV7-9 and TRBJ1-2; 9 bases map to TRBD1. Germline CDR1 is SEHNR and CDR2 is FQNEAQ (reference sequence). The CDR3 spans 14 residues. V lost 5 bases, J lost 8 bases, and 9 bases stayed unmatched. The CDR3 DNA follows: TGTGCCAGCAGCCTGACCGGGACAGGGTACGGCTACACCTTC. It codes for CASSLTGTGYGYTF.

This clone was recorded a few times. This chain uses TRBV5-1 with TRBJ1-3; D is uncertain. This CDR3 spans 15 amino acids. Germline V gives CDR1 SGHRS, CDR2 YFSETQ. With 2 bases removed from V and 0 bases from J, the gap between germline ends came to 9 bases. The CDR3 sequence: CASSLGGFSGNTIYF. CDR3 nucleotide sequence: TGCGCCAGCAGCTTAGGCGGTTTCTCTGGAAACACCATATATTTT. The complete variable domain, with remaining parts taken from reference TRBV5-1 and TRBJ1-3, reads KAGVTQTPRYLIKTRGQQVTLSCSPISGHRSVSWYQQTPGQGLQFLFEYFSETQRNKGNFPGRFSGRQFSNSRSEMNVSTLELGDSALYLCASSLGGFSGNTIYFGEGSWLTVV.

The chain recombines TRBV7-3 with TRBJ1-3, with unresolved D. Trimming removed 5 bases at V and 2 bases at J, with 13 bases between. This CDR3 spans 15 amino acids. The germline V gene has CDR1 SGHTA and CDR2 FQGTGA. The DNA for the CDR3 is TGTGCCAGCAGCCGAGGGCCGGCAGCTGGAAACACCATATATTTT. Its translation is CASSRGPAAGNTIYF.

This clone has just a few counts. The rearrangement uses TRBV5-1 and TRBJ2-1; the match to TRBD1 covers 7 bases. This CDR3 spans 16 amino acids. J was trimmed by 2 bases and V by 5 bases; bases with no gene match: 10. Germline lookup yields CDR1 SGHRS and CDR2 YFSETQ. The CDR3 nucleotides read TGCGCCAGCAGAACACCAGGGGGAACCACCTACAATGAGCAGTTCTTC. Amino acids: CASRTPGGTTYNEQFF.

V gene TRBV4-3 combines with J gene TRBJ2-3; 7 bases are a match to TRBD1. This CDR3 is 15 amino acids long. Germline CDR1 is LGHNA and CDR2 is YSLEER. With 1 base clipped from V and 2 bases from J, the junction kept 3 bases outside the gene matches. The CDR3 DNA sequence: TGCGCCAGCAGCCAAGGGGACAGCCACACAGATACGCAGTATTTT. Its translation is CASSQGDSHTDTQYF.

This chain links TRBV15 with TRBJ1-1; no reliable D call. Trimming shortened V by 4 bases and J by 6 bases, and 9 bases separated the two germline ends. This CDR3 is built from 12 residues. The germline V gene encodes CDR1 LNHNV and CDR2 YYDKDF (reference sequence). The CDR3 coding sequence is TGTGCCACCAGCACCGGGAGCTCTGAAGCTTTCTTT. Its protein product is CATSTGSSEAFF.